This T cell receptor (beta chain) is drawn from a study of cytomegalovirus exposure and HLA in healthy donors (dated by TCRdb to between 2016 and 2019). For context, the study as a whole: An earlier analysis of approximately 550 of the donors reported roughly 270 Gb of sequence data and roughly 100 million unique TCR beta sequences from 150 million to 200 million T cells. An early release that covered about 600 HLA-typed donors contained about 300 gigabases of sequencing data and tens of millions of unique TCR sequences. Of the roughly 400 genotyped donors, approximately 80% were placed in the genetic ancestry cluster associated with self-reported Caucasian donors. The study aimed to test whether signatures of past pathogen exposure could be identified by cataloging public T cell receptors. Using immunosequencing, the study profiled T cell repertoires from around 680 subjects and related those repertoires to cytomegalovirus serostatus. Along with the roughly 670-subject first cohort, a separate validation cohort of over a hundred different subjects was used. To predict cytomegalovirus infection status, the study combined high-throughput TCR immunosequencing, statistical association of individual TCRs with disease status, and machine learning. A later analysis re-examined previously published TCR beta repertoires from about 700 donors and added high-resolution HLA genotyping to investigate patterns of TCR occurrence. The later analysis used no new phenotypic data to find candidate immune exposures, relying instead on TCR beta sequences and their occurrence across donors. An earlier analysis of around 640 of the donors used high-throughput TCR beta sequencing to judge whether each TCR beta V gene segment behaved as functional or pseudogenic. Donor age, sex, ethnicity and CMV serostatus were compiled together with the repertoire data. In a later genetic analysis, genome-wide SNP genotypes for about three fifths of the 666 donors were used, and that subset was treated as a discovery cohort. Every discovery cohort repertoire had been produced on one sequencing platform. Class I and class II HLA loci were covered by the typing at four-digit resolution. The number of donors typed differed by locus, with about 620-630 for A, B, C, DRB1 and DQB1, around 560 for DQA1, 600 to 610 for DPA1, and over 400 for DPB1. A handful of DR-DQ haplotypes were treated as single units for association and clustering because of strong linkage in the cohort. Across around 400 genotyped donors of the cohort, an average of roughly 230,000 unique TCR beta nucleotide sequences per donor were sequenced, and around 20% of those sequences were non-productive. Findings and caveats that apply to the study as a whole: An earlier analysis of around 540 of the donors showed that most TCR beta V segments appeared in productive rearrangements either about 90% or about 30% of the time, which broadly matched IMGT annotations. Some IMGT-functional V segments, including TRBV6-2 and TRBV6-3, could not be told apart with the 87-base-pair reads, so those segments were excluded. A further reported finding was that TCR beta sequences accurately predicted the HLA-A and HLA-B alleles for most subjects in the first cohort. The only immune exposure information available for the cohort was CMV serostatus. Correlated functional status among segregating V segments might reflect linkage disequilibrium, but an unknown experimental factor could not be ruled out. When HLA alleles, especially DR and DQ, strongly co-occurred, attributing TCR associations to individual alleles was difficult. A cluster of highly shared sequence variants was judged likely to represent a technical artifact of the sequencing pipeline. Because counts were too low, seventeen rarely observed V segments, including chromosome 9 orphons, were excluded from the earlier analysis of 500 to 700 of the donors. In vitro tests confirmed that three of the cytomegalovirus-associated TCR beta chains recognize cytomegalovirus antigens. Presence/absence analyses assumed roughly uniform sequencing depth across donors, an assumption that may not hold. The authors suggested that the approach could potentially be generalized to other disease states and immunological phenotypes. In a later analysis, the rate of TCR association differed among HLA loci, with DRB1 alleles having the most associated TCRs and HLA-C alleles having the fewest. Because some donors lacked HLA typing at each locus, the association tests relied only on the typed subset. In a later analysis, HLA-associated TCR beta chains were found to be more clonally expanded and to have lower generation probabilities than equally common non-associated chains. Several of the top co-occurrence clusters appeared to be linked to parvovirus B19, influenza, CMV and Epstein-Barr virus, according to a later analysis. An association between a missense DCLRE1C variant and V-gene and J-gene trimming of TCR beta chains was found in a later genetic analysis and replicated in an independent cohort. Compared with the roughly 700-donor mean, donors in an Asian-associated ancestry cluster had fewer N-insertions in productive TCRs, according to a later genetic analysis. A total of about 180 TCR beta chains were listed by the study as associated with cytomegalovirus. Specific HLA alleles were associated with 15,000 to 20,000 TCR beta sequences at a false discovery rate of 0.05 in a later analysis. In both the original and validation cohorts, the classifier was reported to diagnose cytomegalovirus status with high specificity and sensitivity. In a later analysis, most CMV-associated TCR beta chains were found to appear HLA-restricted, with HLA associations seemingly driven largely by CMV exposure. Most TCR sequences were seen in very few donors, while some public TCRs were found in many individuals. In this cohort, only TCR beta chains were sequenced, and detectable features were limited by the absence of alpha or paired-chain data.

Trimming accounts for 4 bases at V and 7 bases at J, while the number of junction bases matched to no gene is 8. The germline V gene supplies CDR1 SGHRS and CDR2 YFSETQ. The CDR3, from cysteine to phenylalanine, totals 14 residues. The read is trimmed to its CDR3 DNA, 42 bases read in frame from base 1. The method behind the library was the immunoSEQ multiplex PCR assay. The multiplex PCR relied on a mix of 60 forward primers for TCR Vbeta segments and 13 reverse primers for TCR Jbeta segments. The CDR3 region of rearranged TCR beta genes was amplified from genomic DNA with a multiplex PCR assay. On the Illumina HiSeq System, the amplified TCR beta libraries were sequenced as 87-base-pair reads. Per the original workflow: In a later analysis, 70 million to 95 million unique TCR beta chains were counted across the 500 to 700 repertoires, and roughly 11 million of these chains were shared by at least two donors. To remove PCR and sequencing errors, raw reads were error-corrected and collapsed into unique sequences using a nearest-neighbor algorithm that merged closely related sequences. To assign V, D and J gene segments, CDR3 sequences were aligned to IMGT reference sequences. For a sequence to be retained, at least a six-nucleotide match to both a V gene segment and a J gene segment was required. Rearrangements were classified as productive when the CDR3 lacked stop codons and remained in frame with V and J, and all other rearrangements were classified as non-productive. CDR3 was defined by IMGT convention, running from the second conserved V-encoded cysteine to the conserved J-encoded phenylalanine. The earlier analysis of 587 of the donors excluded any sequence lacking an unambiguous match to a single V gene segment. An earlier analysis of a few hundred of the donors classified V segments as functional when productive rearrangements were above 56.7% and as segregating when the standard deviation between donors was above 5%. To diagnose cytomegalovirus status from the catalog of TCR beta chain sequences, a statistical classification framework was built. V and J gene assignment, in a later analysis, came from comparing TCR nucleotide sequences with IMGT/GENE-DB human TR gene sequences. In a later analysis, CDR3 sequences and most-parsimonious VDJ recombination scenarios were assigned using the TCRdist pipeline. In a later analysis, every TCR beta chain was defined by the combination of its CDR3 amino acid sequence and its V-gene family, and reads without a unique V-gene family were dropped. As a way to deal with suspected cross-contamination and a sequencing artifact, a later analysis dropped 450 to 600 nucleotide sequences that were highly shared and had low generation probability. In a later analysis, a clonal expansion index for each public chain was calculated from normalized within-repertoire ranks of inferred template counts. In a later analysis, generation probabilities were computed with a VDJ recombination model fitted to out-of-frame rearrangements, and the resulting probabilities were checked against IGoR. Hypergeometric tests were used in a later analysis to score TCR-TCR, TCR-HLA and TCR-CMV co-occurrence, with a repertoire-size bias correction applied to the TCR pairs. A later analysis estimated false discovery rates by permuting HLA or CMV assignments 20 times. In a later analysis, co-occurring TCRs were grouped using DBSCAN, with TCRdist sequence similarity added in when clustering inside HLA-allele-positive subsets. Co-occurrence clustering excluded repertoires with fewer than 30,000 or more than 120,000 public chains, plus five with anomalous nucleotide sharing. TCRdb re-hosts the immuneACCESS table, in-frame sequences only. Its copies lack some clones; in the studies checked, an unresolved V gene accounts for under half of them, and the cause for the rest is not known. The D gene and trimming were derived from the DNA, and the V and J assignments and clone size from that table. This sample comprises some 150,000 clones, around 80% of them detected only once. The ten largest clones add up to around 2% of the sample.

Points on this clone: Its antigen remains unidentified. The sample holds no much larger clone one base away, and base qualities are not on file.

The cohort comprised around 690 healthy bone marrow donors. At the time of sampling, every cohort member was nominally healthy, though immune exposures that went unrecorded were likely present. The donor was CMV seronegative and was included in the group of about 400 seronegative cohort members. A peripheral blood sample was collected from each donor, and TCR beta sequencing was performed on peripheral blood mononuclear cells. Genomic DNA was extracted from the blood cell samples with the Qiagen DNeasy Blood Extraction Kit. Input material: PBMCs. The rearrangement joined TRBV5-1 to TRBJ1-2, and TRBD1 matches 9 of the central bases. The clonotype comes from a man younger than 40 in good health and CMV-seronegative. The DNA sequence reads TGCGCCAGCAGCCCCACAGGGGGCGCGGGTGGCTACACCTTC. Its translation reads: CASSPTGGAGGYTF.